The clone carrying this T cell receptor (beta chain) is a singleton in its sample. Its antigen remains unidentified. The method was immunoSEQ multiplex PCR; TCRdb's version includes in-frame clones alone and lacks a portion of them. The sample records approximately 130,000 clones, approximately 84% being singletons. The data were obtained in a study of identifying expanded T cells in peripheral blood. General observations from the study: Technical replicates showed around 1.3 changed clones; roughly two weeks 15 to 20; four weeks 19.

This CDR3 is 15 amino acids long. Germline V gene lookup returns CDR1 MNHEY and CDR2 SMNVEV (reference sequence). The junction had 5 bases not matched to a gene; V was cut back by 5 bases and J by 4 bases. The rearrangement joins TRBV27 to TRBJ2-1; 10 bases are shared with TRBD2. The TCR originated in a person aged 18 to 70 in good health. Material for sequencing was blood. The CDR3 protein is CASSATSGAYNEQFF. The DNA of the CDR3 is TGTGCCAGCAGTGCAACTAGCGGGGCTTACAATGAGCAGTTCTTC.